A selection of T cell receptor beta chains follows, all from one sample in a study of T cells in Graves' hyperthyroidism and ophthalmopathy. MiXCR, run by TCRdb on the multiplex PCR reads, gives a single entry per CDR3 protein. The table records under 700,000 distinct CDR3 sequences, 15% to 20% of them present only once. Sequencing was carried out using blood. These receptors were obtained from a woman under 30 with Graves' hyperthyroidism. Each CDR3 is given with its conserved first and last residue. D genes are given only for firm matches. Some rows mark clone size as missing; the rest say once, few, many or name a class of expanded clone.

>-|-|TRBJ1-4|TRBV4-3
CASSQDFAGYNEKLFF
TGCGCCAGCAGCCAAGATTTTGCCGGGTATAATGAAAAACTGTTTTTT
>few|-|TRBJ2-5|TRBV19
CASTNREGEETQYF
TGTGCCAGTACCAATAGAGAAGGGGAGGAGACCCAGTACTTC
>many|-|TRBJ1-5|TRBV6-1
CASSGRGSSLNQPQHF
TGTGCCAGCAGTGGGAGGGGGAGCAGCTTAAATCAGCCCCAGCATTTT
>many|-|TRBJ2-1|TRBV7-2
CASSLRRSNEQFF
TGTGCCAGCAGCCTTAGAAGATCCAATGAGCAGTTCTTC
>many|-|TRBJ1-1|TRBV10-3
CAIIRALGTEAFF
TGTGCCATCATTCGGGCTTTGGGCACTGAAGCTTTCTTT
>few|-|TRBJ1-2|TRBV6-1
CASRHLGGPRGYTF
TGTGCCAGCAGGCACCTCGGGGGGCCGAGGGGCTACACCTTC
>many|-|TRBJ2-5|TRBV6-1
CASSPTDGNQETQYF
TGTGCCAGCAGTCCCACTGACGGCAACCAAGAGACCCAGTACTTC
>many|-|TRBJ2-7|TRBV7-2
CASSDPGADEQYF
TGTGCCAGCAGCGACCCTGGAGCGGACGAGCAGTACTTC
>-|TRBD2|TRBJ2-2|TRBV5-1
CASSLRQRGAANTGELFF
TGCGCCAGCAGCTTGCGGCAGCGGGGGGCCGCGAACACCGGGGAGCTGTTTTTT
>once|TRBD2|TRBJ2-7|TRBV7-8
CASRTTSGRGSHEQYF
TGCGCCAGCAGGACAACTAGCGGGAGGGGCTCACACGAGCAGTACTTC
>-|-|TRBJ1-1|TRBV12-3/TRBV12-4
CASTPGETTEAFF
TGTGCCAGCACCCCAGGGGAGACCACTGAAGCTTTCTTT
>-|-|TRBJ2-3|TRBV7-9
CASSLDSAGSTDTQYF
TGTGCCAGCAGCTTAGACTCGGCGGGGAGCACAGATACGCAGTATTTT
>few|TRBD2|TRBJ2-3|TRBV5-8
CASSFLSSGGAGTDTQYF
TGTGCCAGCAGCTTTTTATCTAGCGGGGGAGCTGGCACAGATACGCAGTATTTT
>few|-|TRBJ2-3|TRBV12-3/TRBV12-4
CASSPNSRDTQYF
TGTGCCAGCAGTCCTAATTCGCGGGATACGCAGTATTTT
>-|-|TRBJ1-1|TRBV4-3
CASSQEGQRSTEAFF
TGCGCCAGCAGCCAAGAAGGCCAAAGGAGCACTGAAGCTTTCTTT
>many|TRBD1|TRBJ1-5|TRBV4-1
CASSQEDRVGDQPQHF
TGCGCCAGCAGCCAAGAAGACAGGGTTGGTGATCAGCCCCAGCATTTT
>many|-|TRBJ2-5|TRBV20-1
CSAPSQGEETQYF
TGCAGTGCTCCTTCCCAGGGAGAGGAGACCCAGTACTTC
>-|-|TRBJ2-3|TRBV4-2
CASSQDFRGFRADTQYF
TGTGCCAGCAGCCAAGACTTTAGGGGATTTAGAGCAGATACGCAGTATTTT
>-|-|TRBJ2-4|TRBV5-8
CASSPAPGKNIQYF
TGTGCCAGCAGCCCCGCCCCGGGCAAAAACATTCAGTACTTC
>-|-|TRBJ1-1|TRBV4-1
CASSPILDGFVGAFF
TGCGCCAGCAGCCCCATCCTGGACGGCTTTGTTGGAGCTTTCTTT
>few|-|TRBJ2-5|TRBV3-1
CASSQDVGRETQYF
TGTGCCAGCAGCCAAGACGTAGGGCGGGAGACCCAGTACTTC
>-|-|TRBJ2-7|TRBV6-2/TRBV6-3
CASSNNLGTGYEQYF
TGTGCCAGCAGTAATAACCTCGGGACTGGTTACGAGCAGTACTTC
>few|-|TRBJ2-1|TRBV7-9
CASSLDGFSQFF
TGTGCCAGCAGCTTAGACGGGTTTAGTCAGTTCTTC
>many|-|TRBJ2-3|TRBV2
CASSDFVSRSTDTQYF
TGTGCCAGCAGTGATTTTGTTAGCCGTAGCACAGATACGCAGTATTTT
>many|TRBD1|TRBJ1-1|TRBV18
CASSLGQYPGLYAFF
TGTGCCAGCTCACTGGGACAGTATCCCGGCCTGTATGCTTTCTTT
>few|TRBD2|TRBJ2-1|TRBV6-6
CASSYSLRGTRVDEQFF
TGTGCCAGCAGTTACTCTCTCCGTGGGACTAGAGTTGATGAGCAGTTCTTC
>-|TRBD1|TRBJ1-5|TRBV12-3/TRBV12-4
CASSSPGQGAQPQHF
TGTGCCAGCAGTTCTCCGGGACAGGGGGCTCAGCCCCAGCATTTT
>-|-|TRBJ1-5|TRBV7-2
CASSLEASGQPQHF
TGTGCCAGCAGCTTAGAGGCGTCCGGTCAGCCCCAGCATTTT
>many|TRBD2|TRBJ2-5|TRBV29-1
CSVASGGAAQTQYF
TGCAGCGTTGCTAGCGGGGGCGCGGCTCAGACCCAGTACTTC